The TCR beta chain under discussion was sequenced for a study of blood T cell repertoires in COVID-19 (dated by TCRdb to the early 2020s). About the investigation overall: Collaborator samples came from the United States, Italy and Spain and covered acute and convalescent phases of COVID-19. The material from the prospective study consisted of cDNA or gDNA derived from T cells, B-cell-depleted T cells, or PBMCs. Subjects who had been exposed to COVID-19, were actively infected with it, or had recovered from it provided the deeply sampled blood TCRbeta repertoires that made up the dataset. A freely available public database, intended as a resource for researchers studying the immune response to SARS-CoV-2, is where the repertoires were released. Samples were obtained from the ongoing ImmuneRACE study (first 160 participants) and from about 1,300 subjects provided by 6 global collaborators. The sample metadata nearly always contained a de-identified subject ID, COVID-19 status, age in years and sex. HLA class I and class II types, where available, came from metadata supplied by the sample provider rather than from assay-based typing. Overall results and qualifications from the work: Clinical and demographic metadata were provided uncurated, with the amount varying by source and participant.

In its sample, this clone was seen a few times. This clone's antigen is unknown. There are no base qualities to consult, and no much larger clone falls within one base. One collaborating source in Seattle enrolled patients during active infection and followed them longitudinally through the course of disease. Each collaborating institution followed its own protocols to collect whole blood in K2EDTA tubes. For TCRbeta analysis, collaborators shipped samples as frozen whole blood, isolated PBMCs, or DNA extracted from either of those sample types. The immunoSEQ Assay, a bias-controlled multiplex PCR, was used to amplify TCRbeta CDR3 regions from genomic DNA. The paper's processing steps were these. The number of nucleated cells in each sample was estimated from the amplification of reference gene primers within the assay. To quantify the absolute abundance of each unique TCRbeta CDR3 rearrangement, sequence reads were collapsed and filtered. For each sample, productive Simpson clonality was calculated as the square root of Simpson's diversity index across productive rearrangements. The immuneACCESS repertoire file appears here via TCRdb, limited to in-frame rearrangements. These files lack a portion of the clones; in checked studies, under half of the deficit traces to unresolved V genes, and the cause of the others is not known. V and J calls plus clone size are reproduced from that table; the DNA served to infer D and trimming. In this sample the table shows approximately 170,000 clones, roughly 80% of which occur a single time. Approximately 14% of the sample goes to the ten largest clones.

This TCR derives from a woman in her 70s with COVID-19, enrolled during active disease. The sample taken for sequencing was peripheral blood.

The CDR3 here reads CASSTRTGGGGYTF. The sequenced DNA is TGTGCCAGCAGTACACGGACAGGGGGCGGCGGCTACACCTTC. The receptor chain draws on TRBV6-5 and TRBJ1-2; 11 junctional bases match TRBD1. The CDR3 runs 14 amino acids, cysteine and phenylalanine included. The retained sequence is limited to the CDR3, 42 bases, with the frame set at the first base. Germline trimming amounts to 5 bases on V and 8 bases on J, with 7 as the count of junction bases outside the gene matches. Reading the germline V gene gives CDR1 MNHEY and CDR2 SVGAGI.